One T cell receptor beta chain is described in this entry. This clone's antigen is unknown. Nothing much larger sits one base from this clone, and base qualities are not available. These data originate in a study of technical replicates of blood from a handful of donors (dated by TCRdb to 2017 to 2019). Library preparation used the immunoSEQ multiplex PCR assay. TCRdb limited this immuneACCESS table to in-frame rearrangements with V and J called. A share of clones is missing; checked studies link under half to unresolved V genes, and the rest is unexplained. In all, the sample holds 85,000 to 100,000 clones, and approximately 95% of those were seen once. Approximately 0.22% of the sample is in the top ten clones. CDR1 and CDR2 (SGHRS, YFSETQ) derive from the germline V gene. The CDR3, from cysteine to phenylalanine, totals 16 residues. Only the CDR3 DNA is retained, 48 bases long and in frame from the first base. Trimming at the junction amounts to 0 bases on V and 6 bases on J, and the germline ends lie 15 bases apart.

The origin of this receptor is a human donor in good health. This chain is built from TRBV5-1 and TRBJ1-4; the D gene assignment is ambiguous. The sequencing input was T cells isolated from PBMCs. The CDR3 protein sequence reads: CASSLEVRGGDEKLFF. The DNA reads as follows: TGCGCCAGCAGCTTGGAAGTTCGCGGCGGAGATGAAAAACTGTTTTTT.